Shown below are 3 T cell receptor beta chains from a single sample sequenced in a study of T cell changes during pregnancy in multiple sclerosis. Only in-frame clones appear in the TCRdb table, and some are missing; sequencing was by immunoSEQ multiplex PCR. The sample shows tens of thousands of clones, about 90% of them seen only once. Here the sequenced sample was CD4+ T cells from peripheral blood mononuclear cells, taken in the third trimester of pregnancy. The receptors derive from a female donor with multiple sclerosis, enrolled in a pregnancy study.

This chain links TRBV30 with TRBJ2-2, with D perhaps TRBD2 (5 bases). Germline V CDR1 and CDR2: GTSNPN, SVGIG (reference sequence). The CDR3 extends over 17 amino acids. Trimming removed 4 bases from V and 5 bases from J, with 23 bases in between. CDR3 DNA sequence: TGTGCCTGGAATAATATCAGGACTTTTCTTTGGACCGGGGAGCTGTTTTTT. This sequence encodes CAWNNIRTFLWTGELFF. Together with reference TRBV30 and TRBJ2-2, the CDR3 gives the full variable domain: SQTIHQWPATLVQPVGSPLSLECTVEGTSNPNLYWYRQAAGRGLQLLFYSVGIGQISSEVPQNLSASRPQDRQFILSSKKLLLSDSGFYLCAWNNIRTFLWTGELFFGEGSRLTVL.

V is TRBV27 and J is TRBJ2-7; perhaps TRBD1 as D (6 bases). The CDR3 contains 15 residues. V dropped 5 bases and J dropped 2 bases, with 16 bases sitting between them. Looked up from germline, CDR1 is MNHEY and CDR2 is SMNVEV (reference sequence). The CDR3 DNA is TGTGCCAGCAGTCCACTCACCGCAGGGGCCTACGAGCAGTACTTC. Translation gives CASSPLTAGAYEQYF.

The chain recombines TRBV28 with TRBJ1-1; D might be TRBD1 (6 bases). Trimming pared 6 bases from V and 6 bases from J, leaving 14 bases between. Germline V gene data show CDR1 as MDHEN and CDR2 as SYDVKM. The CDR3 sequence is 13 residues long. In nucleotides, the CDR3 is TGTGCCAGCAGGGTACAGGGACGGCCTGAAGCTTTCTTT. Translation gives CASRVQGRPEAFF. The variable domain in full, with the rest retrieved from reference TRBV28 and TRBJ1-1, is DVKVTQSSRYLVKRTGEKVFLECVQDMDHENMFWYRQDPGLGLRLIYFSYDVKMKEKGDIPEGYSVSREKKERFSLILESASTNQTSMYLCASRVQGRPEAFFGQGTRLTVV.